This TCR beta chain emerged from a study of T cell responses to AZD1222 COVID-19 vaccine. Study conclusions and caveats: Without day 14 samples, only post-peak T cell repertoires were studied. Close to half of spike-specific TCRs reportedly recognize unmutated variant regions. The donor cohort was predominantly white British with a female majority, and clonal diversity may have been underestimated.

A word on this clone: Its antigen remains unidentified.

Germline V lookup: CDR1 MNHEY, CDR2 SVGAGI. The CDR3 is made up of 15 amino acids. V dropped 6 bases and J dropped 4; count of bases not matched to a gene: 9. The protocol was immunoSEQ multiplex PCR, while the TCRdb copy is restricted to in-frame clones and leaves out a portion. The sample consists of 130,000 or so clones, roughly nine tenths of them appearing once. The sequence derives from an adult who received the MenACWY meningococcal vaccine as a control. The sample here was peripheral blood, taken 28 days after the second dose of the MenACWY control vaccine. This chain joins TRBV6-5 and TRBJ2-3; 8 nucleotides agree with TRBD2. Here the CDR3 DNA reads TGTGCCAGCAGGGACGGGGGGGCCGGGCCAGATACGCAGTATTTT. Amino acids: CASRDGGAGPDTQYF.